Listed below are T cell receptor beta chains from one sample, sequenced in a study of radiotherapy plus CTLA-4 blockade in lung cancer. Profiling relied on immunoSEQ multiplex PCR, and the TCRdb table lists in-frame clones only, not all of them. The table has over 85,000 clones, 88% seen once. The sample in question was peripheral blood, obtained from a patient treated with radiotherapy plus ipilimumab. Source of these receptors: a human donor with non-small cell lung cancer that progressed on radiotherapy plus ipilimumab. Each CDR3 is given with its conserved first and last residue. A D gene is named only where the DNA matches it firmly.

CDR3 length,V gene,D gene,J gene,CDR3 protein
16,TRBV6-7,TRBD1,TRBJ2-7,CASSLTPIRQGAEQYF
14,TRBV10-3,TRBD2,TRBJ2-7,CAISEAGTSYEQYF
14,TRBV5-5,.,TRBJ2-7,CASSTSALSYEQYF
14,TRBV19,.,TRBJ1-2,CATNRFQGGGGYTF
13,TRBV6-1,.,TRBJ2-7,CASSESLVYEQYF
15,TRBV18,.,TRBJ1-5,CASSLQGGDNQPQHF
14,TRBV25-1,TRBD1,TRBJ1-1,CASRKQGSLTEAFF
14,TRBV19,TRBD1,TRBJ2-7,CASSLLRDSYEQYF
20,TRBV4-2,TRBD2,TRBJ2-4,CASSHTPGLAGGLGKNIQYF
11,TRBV6-6,.,TRBJ1-5,CASSDLQPQHF
13,TRBV5-1,.,TRBJ1-6,CASSEDRRSPLHF
15,TRBV5-1,.,TRBJ2-7,CASSLPEWGAYEQYF
14,TRBV11-3,.,TRBJ1-2,CASSFGGQNYGYTF
15,TRBV9,.,TRBJ2-3,CASSKNTGSTDTQYF
14,TRBV29-1,.,TRBJ1-1,CSVVPRLMNTEAFF
11,TRBV6-5,.,TRBJ1-2,CASTDSYGYTF
17,TRBV5-8,TRBD1,TRBJ1-4,CASSLLPGQGAGEKLFF
16,TRBV14,TRBD1,TRBJ1-1,CASSVLGQGTGTEAFF
13,TRBV6-6,.,TRBJ1-6,CAGNRDLNSPLHF
14,TRBV7-8,.,TRBJ2-7,CASSLKSGPYEQYF
15,TRBV5-4,TRBD2,TRBJ2-7,CASSPAGGLVHEQYF
20,TRBV27,TRBD1,TRBJ2-6,CASSLSMVGQGMTGANVLTF
14,TRBV19,.,TRBJ1-2,CASSAGVIWYGYTF
15,TRBV5-1,TRBD1,TRBJ2-1,CASRHGTGVYNEQFF
13,TRBV11-2,.,TRBJ1-2,CASSLDPAYGYTF
16,TRBV11-2,TRBD2,TRBJ2-3,CASSIGTSGGGDTQYF
16,TRBV4-2,TRBD2,.,CASSQPRTSGGYEQYF
13,TRBV6-1,.,TRBJ2-7,CASSFGAGNEQYF
14,TRBV6-6,TRBD1,TRBJ2-7,CASRLGQVNYEQYF
16,TRBV4-1,.,TRBJ2-1,CASSQGIVGSYNEQFF
15,TRBV27,.,TRBJ2-7,CASSLGVGGDREQYF
19,TRBV19,TRBD2,TRBJ2-4,CASSPSGLAGGTAKNIQYF
12,TRBV6-6,TRBD2,TRBJ2-5,CASRGLGETQYF
16,TRBV4-1,.,TRBJ2-3,CASSQVHNRATDTQYF
12,TRBV5-6,.,TRBJ1-1,CASSSESIGAFF
15,TRBV14,.,TRBJ1-3,CASSPSHNSGNTIYF
11,TRBV20-1,.,TRBJ2-5,CSVPREETQYF
16,TRBV15,.,TRBJ1-1,CATSRDLGIMNTEAFF
12,TRBV6-5,.,TRBJ1-2,CASTPDRWGYTF
14,TRBV9,.,TRBJ2-3,CASSSLEPTDTQYF
18,TRBV28,.,TRBJ1-5,CASSWPNQGSYSNQPQHF
15,TRBV2,.,TRBJ1-2,CASSAGQPEEGGYTF